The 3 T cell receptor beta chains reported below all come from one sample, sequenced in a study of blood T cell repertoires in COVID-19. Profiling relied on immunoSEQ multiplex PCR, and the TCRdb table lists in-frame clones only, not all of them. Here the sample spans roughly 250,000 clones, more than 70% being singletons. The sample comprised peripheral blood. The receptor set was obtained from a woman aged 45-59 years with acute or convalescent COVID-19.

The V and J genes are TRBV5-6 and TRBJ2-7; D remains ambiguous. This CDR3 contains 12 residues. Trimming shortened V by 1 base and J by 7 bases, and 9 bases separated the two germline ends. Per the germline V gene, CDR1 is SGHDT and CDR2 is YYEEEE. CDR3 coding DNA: TGTGCCAGCAGCTTGAATTCGGTGGAGCAGTACTTC. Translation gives CASSLNSVEQYF.

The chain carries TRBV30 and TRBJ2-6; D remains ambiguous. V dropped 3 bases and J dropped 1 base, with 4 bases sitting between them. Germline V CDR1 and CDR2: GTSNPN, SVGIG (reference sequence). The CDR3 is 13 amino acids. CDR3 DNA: TGTGCCTGGAGCCTGTCTGGGGCCAACGTCCTGACTTTC. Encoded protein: CAWSLSGANVLTF.

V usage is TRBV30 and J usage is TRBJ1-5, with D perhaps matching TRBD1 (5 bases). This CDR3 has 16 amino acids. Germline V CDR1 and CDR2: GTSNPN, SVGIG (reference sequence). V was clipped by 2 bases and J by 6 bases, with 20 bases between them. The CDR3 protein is CAWSLGDSAGSQPQHF. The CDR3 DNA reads TGTGCCTGGAGTCTCGGGGACTCGGCGGGCAGTCAGCCCCAGCATTTT.